This T cell receptor beta chain was identified during a study of cytomegalovirus exposure and HLA in healthy donors. The V end lost 4 bases, the J end lost 3 bases, and 31 bases lay between the germline ends. Germline lookup yields CDR1 SQVTM and CDR2 ANQGSEA. This CDR3 contains 19 residues. The PCR contained 60 Vbeta and 13 Jbeta primers. Generated by immunoSEQ multiplex PCR, the TCRdb table keeps only in-frame clones and is missing some. The sample includes under 200,000 clones, 80% to 90% of them seen just once. The sample taken for sequencing was PBMCs. The rearrangement uses TRBV29-1 and TRBJ2-7; D might be TRBD2 (6 bases). The origin of this receptor is a man between 18 and 35 years old in good health and CMV-seropositive. The CDR3 is CSVAINRKPPGDSYYEQYF. CDR3 sequence (DNA): TGCAGCGTTGCAATAAACCGTAAGCCTCCGGGGGACTCATACTACGAGCAGTACTTC.